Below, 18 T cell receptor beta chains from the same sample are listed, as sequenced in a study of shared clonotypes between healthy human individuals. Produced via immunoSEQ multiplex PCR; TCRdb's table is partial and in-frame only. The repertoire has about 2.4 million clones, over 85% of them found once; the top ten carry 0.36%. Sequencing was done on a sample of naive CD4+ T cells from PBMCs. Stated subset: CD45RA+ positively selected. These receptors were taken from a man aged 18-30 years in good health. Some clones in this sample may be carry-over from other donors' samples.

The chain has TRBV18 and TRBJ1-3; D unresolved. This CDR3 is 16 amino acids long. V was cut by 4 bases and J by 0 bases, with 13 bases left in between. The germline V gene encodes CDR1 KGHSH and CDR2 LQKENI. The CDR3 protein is CASSLTLDSSGNTIYF. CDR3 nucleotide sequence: TGTGCCAGCTCACTCACGCTAGACTCCTCTGGAAACACCATATATTTT.

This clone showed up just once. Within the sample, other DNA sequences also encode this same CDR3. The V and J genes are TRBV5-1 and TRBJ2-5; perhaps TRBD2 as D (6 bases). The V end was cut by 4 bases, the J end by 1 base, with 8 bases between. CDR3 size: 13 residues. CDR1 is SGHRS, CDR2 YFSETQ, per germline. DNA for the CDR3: TGCGCCAGCAGCGGGGGGACCCAAGAGACCCAGTACTTC. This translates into CASSGGTQETQYF.

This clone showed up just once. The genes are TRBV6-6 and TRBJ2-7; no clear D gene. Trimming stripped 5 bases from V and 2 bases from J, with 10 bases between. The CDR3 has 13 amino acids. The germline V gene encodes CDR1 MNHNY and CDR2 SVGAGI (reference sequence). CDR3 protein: CASSRTITYEQYF. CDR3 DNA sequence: TGTGCCAGCAGTAGGACGATTACCTACGAGCAGTACTTC.

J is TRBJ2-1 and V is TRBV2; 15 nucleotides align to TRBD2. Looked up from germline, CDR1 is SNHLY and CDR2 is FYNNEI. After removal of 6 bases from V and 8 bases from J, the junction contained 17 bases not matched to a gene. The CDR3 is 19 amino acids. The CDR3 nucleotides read TGTGCCAGCAGACGGACTAGCGGGAGGGACGGTCGGGTTTGGGATGAGCAGTTCTTC. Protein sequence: CASRRTSGRDGRVWDEQFF.

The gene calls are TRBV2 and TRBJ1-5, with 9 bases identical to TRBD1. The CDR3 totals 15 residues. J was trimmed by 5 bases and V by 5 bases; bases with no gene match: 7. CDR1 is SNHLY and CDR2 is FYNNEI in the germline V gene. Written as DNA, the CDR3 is TGTGCCAGCAGTAACCGGGACAGGGTGGATCAGCCCCAGCATTTT. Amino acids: CASSNRDRVDQPQHF.

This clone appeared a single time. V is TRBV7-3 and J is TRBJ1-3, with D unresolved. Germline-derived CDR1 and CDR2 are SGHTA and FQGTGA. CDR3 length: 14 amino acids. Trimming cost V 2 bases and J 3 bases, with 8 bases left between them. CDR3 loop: CASSLGGFGNTIYF. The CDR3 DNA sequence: TGTGCCAGCAGCTTAGGAGGTTTTGGAAACACCATATATTTT.

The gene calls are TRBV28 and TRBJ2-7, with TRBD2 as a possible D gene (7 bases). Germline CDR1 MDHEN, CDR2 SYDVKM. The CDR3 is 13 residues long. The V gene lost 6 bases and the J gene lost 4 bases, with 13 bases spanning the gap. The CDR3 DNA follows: TGTGCCAGCAGGGGAGGGGGTTTATACGAGCAGTACTTC. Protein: CASRGGGLYEQYF.

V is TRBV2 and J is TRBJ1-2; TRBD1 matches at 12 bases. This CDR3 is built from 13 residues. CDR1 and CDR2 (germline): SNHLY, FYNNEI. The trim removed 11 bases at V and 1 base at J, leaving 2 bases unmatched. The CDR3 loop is CAGTGGVNYGYTF. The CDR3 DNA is TGTGCCGGGACAGGGGGCGTTAACTATGGCTACACCTTC. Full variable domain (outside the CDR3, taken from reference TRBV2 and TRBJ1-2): EPEVTQTPSHQVTQMGQEVILRCVPISNHLYFYWYRQILGQKVEFLVSFYNNEISEKSEIFDDQFSVERPDGSNFTLKIRSTKLEDSAMYFCAGTGGVNYGYTFGSGTRLTVV.

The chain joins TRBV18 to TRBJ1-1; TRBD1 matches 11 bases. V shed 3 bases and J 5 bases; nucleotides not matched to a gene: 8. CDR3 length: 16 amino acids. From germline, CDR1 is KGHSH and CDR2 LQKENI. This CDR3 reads CASSPRTGGAETEAFF. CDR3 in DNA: TGTGCCAGCTCACCGAGGACAGGGGGCGCGGAGACTGAAGCTTTCTTT.

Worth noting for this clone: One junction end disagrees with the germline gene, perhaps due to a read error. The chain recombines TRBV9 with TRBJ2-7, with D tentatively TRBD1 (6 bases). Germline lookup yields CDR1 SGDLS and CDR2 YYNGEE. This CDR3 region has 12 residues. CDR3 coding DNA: TGTGCCAGCAGCACTCGACCGGGACACTTGCACTTC. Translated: CASSTRPGHLHF.

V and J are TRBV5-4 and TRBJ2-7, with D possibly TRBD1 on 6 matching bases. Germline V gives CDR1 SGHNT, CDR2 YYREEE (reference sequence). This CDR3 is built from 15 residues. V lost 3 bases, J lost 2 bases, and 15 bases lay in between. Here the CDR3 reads CASSWGRDTAYEQYF. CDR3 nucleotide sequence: TGTGCCAGCAGCTGGGGCCGGGACACAGCCTACGAGCAGTACTTC.

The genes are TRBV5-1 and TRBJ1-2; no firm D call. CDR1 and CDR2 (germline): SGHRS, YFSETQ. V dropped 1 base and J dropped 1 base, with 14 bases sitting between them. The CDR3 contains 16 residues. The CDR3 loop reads CASSLRQATFNYGYTF. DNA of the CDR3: TGCGCCAGCAGCTTGCGGCAGGCCACTTTTAACTATGGCTACACCTTC.

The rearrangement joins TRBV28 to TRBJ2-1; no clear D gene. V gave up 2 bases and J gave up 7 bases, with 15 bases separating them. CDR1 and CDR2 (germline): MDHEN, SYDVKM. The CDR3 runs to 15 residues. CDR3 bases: TGTGCCAGCAGTTTAGGCTACACAAGATGGAATGAGCAGTTCTTC. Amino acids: CASSLGYTRWNEQFF. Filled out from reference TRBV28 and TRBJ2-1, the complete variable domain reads DVKVTQSSRYLVKRTGEKVFLECVQDMDHENMFWYRQDPGLGLRLIYFSYDVKMKEKGDIPEGYSVSREKKERFSLILESASTNQTSMYLCASSLGYTRWNEQFFGPGTRLTVL.

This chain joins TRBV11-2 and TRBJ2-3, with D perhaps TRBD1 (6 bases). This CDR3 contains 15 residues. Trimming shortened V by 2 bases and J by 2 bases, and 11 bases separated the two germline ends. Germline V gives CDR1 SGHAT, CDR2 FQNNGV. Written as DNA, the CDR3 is TGTGCCAGCAGCTTACTGGGACAAACCACAGATACGCAGTATTTT. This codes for CASSLLGQTTDTQYF.

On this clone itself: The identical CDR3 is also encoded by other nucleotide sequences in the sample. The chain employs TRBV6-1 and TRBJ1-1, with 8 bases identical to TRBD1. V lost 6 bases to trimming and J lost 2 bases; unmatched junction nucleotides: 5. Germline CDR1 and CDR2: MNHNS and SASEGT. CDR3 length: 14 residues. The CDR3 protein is CASRRDRSNTEAFF. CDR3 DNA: TGTGCCAGCAGGAGGGACAGGTCTAACACTGAAGCTTTCTTT.

The CDR3 region has the DNA TGTGCCAGCAGCTCACTCAGCGGGAGGAGGACAGATACGCAGTATTTT. Translating gives CASSSLSGRRTDTQYF. V and J are TRBV11-2 and TRBJ2-3; TRBD2 matches at 9 bases. Germline V lookup: CDR1 SGHAT, CDR2 FQNNGV. With V trimmed by 4 bases and J by 3 bases, 8 bases remained unmatched. The CDR3 has 16 amino acids.

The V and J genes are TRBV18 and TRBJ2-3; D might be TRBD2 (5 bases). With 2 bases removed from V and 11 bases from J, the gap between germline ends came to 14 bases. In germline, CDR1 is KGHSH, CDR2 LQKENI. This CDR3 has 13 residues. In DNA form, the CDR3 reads TGTGCCAGCTCACCAGGAGAGGGTCTGGAGCAGTATTTT. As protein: CASSPGEGLEQYF.

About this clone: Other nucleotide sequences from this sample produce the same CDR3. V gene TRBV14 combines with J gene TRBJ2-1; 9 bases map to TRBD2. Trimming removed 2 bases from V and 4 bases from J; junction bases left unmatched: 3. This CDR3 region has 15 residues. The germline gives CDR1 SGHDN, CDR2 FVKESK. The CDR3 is CASSQLAGVYNEQFF. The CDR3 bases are TGTGCCAGCAGCCAATTAGCGGGAGTTTACAATGAGCAGTTCTTC.